This T cell receptor (beta chain) derives from a study of CXCR3-negative and CXCR3-positive naive CD8 T cells. Each TRB cDNA library was prepared by 5' RACE (with UMI labels). From its re-call of the 5' RACE reads, TCRdb lists each CDR3 protein once, without DNA. The repertoire shows fewer than 90,000 distinct CDR3 sequences; the top ten hold approximately 1.4%. All CD8+ T cell subsets were sorted in triplicate at fewer than 350,000 cells each. Naive CD8+ T cells showed CD45RO-CCR7+CD27+CD95-. The germline gives CDR1 SQVTM, CDR2 ANQGSEA. This CDR3 contains 13 residues. As to this clonotype: Its specificity is not known.

Whole-study findings and limits: CXCR3-expressing naive cells carried TRB CDR3s more hydrophobic than those of CXCR3-negative naive cells.

This clonotype was obtained from a human donor in good health. Some clones in this sample may be carry-over from other donors' samples. Sample: naive CXCR3- CD8+ T cells from blood. Subset of the sample: CD45RO-CCR7+CD27+CD95- naive CD8+ T cells lacking CXCR3 (TNR3-). V usage is TRBV29-1 and J usage is TRBJ1-2; TCRdb calls TRBD1, which cannot be checked without DNA. The CDR3 reads CSVEDRQGYGYTF.